Sequencing of this T cell receptor (beta chain) was carried out in a study of T cells in Graves' hyperthyroidism and ophthalmopathy. The germline CDR1 and CDR2 sequences are MDHEN and SYDVKM. This CDR3 comprises 13 residues. The germline V and J ends were trimmed by 7 bases and 0 bases, with 8 bases remaining between them. TCR beta CDR3 sequences were amplified from RNA transcripts. During a first-round RT-PCR of the TCR CDR3, the HTBI primer set was used. A single record per CDR3 protein comes from TCRdb applying MiXCR to the multiplex PCR reads. The sample comprises 600,000 or so distinct CDR3 sequences, about 14% of which are singletons, and 12% rests with the top ten.

This receptor was identified in a woman between 45 and 65 years old with Graves' ophthalmopathy. The specimen was blood. The genes are TRBV28 and TRBJ2-3; weak D call: TRBD2 (7 bases). CDR3 sequence: CASTGGSTDTQYF. The CDR3 region has the DNA TGTGCCAGCACGGGGGGCAGCACAGATACGCAGTATTTT. Full variable domain (outside the CDR3, taken from reference TRBV28 and TRBJ2-3): DVKVTQSSRYLVKRTGEKVFLECVQDMDHENMFWYRQDPGLGLRLIYFSYDVKMKEKGDIPEGYSVSREKKERFSLILESASTNQTSMYLCASTGGSTDTQYFGPGTRLTVL.